The text below deals with one T cell receptor (beta chain). These data originate in a study of CD8+ T cells in alopecia areata. The trim removed 5 bases at V and 8 bases at J, leaving 10 bases unmatched. Germline loops: CDR1 SGHTA, CDR2 FQGNSA. This CDR3 has 15 residues. As the sequencing template, cDNA was produced by extracting RNA and reverse transcribing it. The protocol was immunoSEQ multiplex PCR, while the TCRdb copy is restricted to in-frame clones and leaves out a portion. The repertoire includes 90,000 or so clones, 40% to 50% of them detected once, and less than 20% sits in the top ten. The treatment denotes: oral pan-JAK inhibitor, 5-10 mg twice daily.

The sample was CD8+ T cells sorted from blood, taken at week 24, from a patient treated with tofacitinib. This TCR was recovered from a human donor with alopecia areata. This chain links TRBV7-2 with TRBJ2-7, with 12 bases identical to TRBD2. The CDR3 DNA sequence: TGTGCCAGCAGCCCCACTAGCGGGGGGAGGCACCAGCAGTACTTC. It yields the protein CASSPTSGGRHQQYF. The full variable domain, completed using reference TRBV7-2 and TRBJ2-7, is GAGVSQSPSNKVTEKGKDVELRCDPISGHTALYWYRQSLGQGLEFLIYFQGNSAPDKSGLPSDRFSAERTGGSVSTLTIQRTQQEDSAVYLCASSPTSGGRHQQYFGPGTRLTVT.